Below, 16 T cell receptor beta chains from the same sample are listed, as sequenced in a study of shared clonotypes between healthy human individuals. Sequenced by immunoSEQ multiplex PCR; TCRdb stores in-frame clones only, minus some. There are over 2,000,000 clones in the sample; roughly 95% occur only once, and less than 2% lies in the top ten. Naive CD8 cells, CD45RO-negative and positively selected for CCR7, excluded terminally differentiated effector memory CD45RA+ cells. Sequences were obtained from naive CD8+ T cells from PBMCs. The receptors were gathered from a man aged 18 to 29 in good health. Some clones in this sample may be carry-over from other donors' samples.

The chain is built from TRBV10-3 and TRBJ1-3; no clear D gene. This CDR3 is 12 amino acids long. The germline V gene has CDR1 ENHRY and CDR2 SYGVKD. V lost 2 bases and J lost 4, with 3 bases in between. The CDR3 here is CAISERGNTIYF. Here the CDR3 DNA reads TGTGCCATCAGTGAGAGGGGAAACACCATATATTTT.

The V gene is TRBV7-9, the J gene TRBJ2-5, with D perhaps matching TRBD1 or TRBD2 (5 bases each). The germline V and J ends were trimmed by 5 bases and 4 bases, with 11 bases remaining between them. The CDR3 extends over 13 amino acids. CDR1 is SEHNR and CDR2 is FQNEAQ in the germline V gene (reference sequence). DNA of the CDR3: TGTGCCAGCAGCCCCGAGGGGTCAGAGACCCAGTACTTC. The encoded protein is CASSPEGSETQYF.

This clone was seen only once. The chain joins TRBV7-9 to TRBJ2-2, with D unclear. The V end lost 9 bases, the J end lost 6 bases, and 14 bases lay between the germline ends. Germline V gene data show CDR1 as SEHNR and CDR2 as FQNEAQ (reference sequence). The CDR3 runs to 13 residues. The CDR3 DNA reads TGTGCCAGTATGCCCGCCCCACCCGGGGAGCTGTTTTTT. It encodes CASMPAPPGELFF.

This rearrangement joins TRBV6-5 to TRBJ2-7; no reliable D call. Germline values: CDR1 MNHEY, CDR2 SVGAGI. The CDR3 is 14 residues long. Trimming took off 5 bases at V and 2 bases at J, with 13 bases between the two ends. The CDR3 loop is CASSPSLVAYEQYF. In nucleotides, the CDR3 is TGTGCCAGCAGTCCCTCCCTTGTCGCCTACGAGCAGTACTTC.

The gene calls are TRBV7-9 and TRBJ2-7, with TRBD1 as a possible D gene (5 bases). V was pared by 1 base and J by 3 bases, with 13 bases between. Germline V gene sequence: CDR1 SEHNR, CDR2 FQNEAQ (reference sequence). CDR3 length: 15 amino acids. CDR3 nucleotide sequence: TGTGCCAGCAGCTTAGTGGTGGGAAGGGGCTACGAGCAGTACTTC. Protein sequence: CASSLVVGRGYEQYF.

V and J are TRBV4-3 and TRBJ1-2; 8 nucleotides agree with TRBD1. V was pared by 0 bases and J by 8 bases, with 5 bases of the junction left unmatched. From germline, CDR1 is LGHNA and CDR2 YSLEER. This CDR3 is built from 14 residues. The CDR3 DNA sequence: TGCGCCAGCAGCCAAGACAGGGGGCTTTGGGGCTACACCTTC. Translated: CASSQDRGLWGYTF.

The gene calls are TRBV6-5 and TRBJ2-1; D gene ambiguous. Trimming pared 8 bases from V and 3 bases from J, leaving 11 bases between. This CDR3 spans 13 amino acids. Germline CDR1 MNHEY, CDR2 SVGAGI. The CDR3 DNA follows: TGTGCCAGCGCCACCCGCGTCTACAATGAGCAGTTCTTC. Amino acid sequence: CASATRVYNEQFF.

The chain joins TRBV10-1 to TRBJ1-1; D perhaps matches TRBD1 (5 bases). CDR3 size: 13 residues. In germline, CDR1 is WNHNN, CDR2 SYGVQD (reference sequence). V shed 10 bases and J shed 5 bases, with 17 bases lying between them. The CDR3 sequence: CANHGGRGTEAFF. DNA for the CDR3: TGCGCCAACCATGGGGGTCGGGGAACTGAAGCTTTCTTT.

V usage is TRBV2 and J usage is TRBJ1-2; D is possibly TRBD1 (5 bases). This CDR3 is 17 amino acids long. Trimming shortened V by 1 base and J by 0 bases, and 15 bases separated the two germline ends. CDR1 is SNHLY and CDR2 is FYNNEI in the germline V gene. The CDR3 loop reads CASSEGPGSHPNYGYTF. DNA of the CDR3: TGTGCCAGCAGTGAAGGTCCAGGGAGTCATCCTAACTATGGCTACACCTTC.

The chain recombines TRBV7-2 with TRBJ1-2; 7 bases are a match to TRBD1. The V segment lost 1 base and the J segment 3 bases; nucleotides outside the gene matches: 5. The CDR3 contains 15 residues. The germline CDR1 and CDR2 sequences are SGHTA and FQGNSA. The CDR3 protein is CASSLGTGMDYGYTF. The CDR3 nucleotides read TGTGCCAGCAGCTTAGGGACAGGCATGGACTATGGCTACACCTTC.

This chain uses TRBV6-5 with TRBJ1-2; D is unclear. This CDR3 is built from 15 residues. Germline CDR1 is MNHEY and CDR2 is SVGAGI. V dropped 3 bases and J dropped 3 bases, with 14 bases sitting between them. CDR3 residues: CASSYGVGEDYGYTF. The CDR3 region has the DNA TGTGCCAGCAGTTATGGGGTCGGGGAGGACTATGGCTACACCTTC.

V gene TRBV11-2 combines with J gene TRBJ2-3; D might be TRBD1 or TRBD2, each matching 6 bases. V lost 5 bases and J 4 bases, leaving 13 bases between the germline ends. Per germline, CDR1 SGHAT and CDR2 FQNNGV. The CDR3 covers 14 residues. CDR3 sequence (DNA): TGTGCCAGCAGCGGGGGCCTAGCGCCAGATACGCAGTATTTT. As protein: CASSGGLAPDTQYF.

The chain uses TRBV27 and TRBJ2-1; D is perhaps TRBD2 (7 bases). V lost 10 bases and J lost 7, with 17 bases in between. The germline CDR1 and CDR2 sequences are MNHEY and SMNVEV (reference sequence). This CDR3 has 13 residues. Here the CDR3 reads CATTVGGGNEQFF. In DNA, the CDR3 is TGTGCCACCACGGTAGGGGGAGGGAATGAGCAGTTCTTC.

The rearrangement joins TRBV7-7 to TRBJ2-1, with a tentative D call TRBD2 (6 bases). Looked up from germline, CDR1 is SSHAT and CDR2 is FNYEAQ (reference sequence). This CDR3 is 14 amino acids long. Trimming stripped 1 base from V and 3 bases from J, with 7 bases between. CDR3 sequence (DNA): TGTGCCAGCAGCTTAGGGCGGGACTACAATGAGCAGTTCTTC. It encodes CASSLGRDYNEQFF.

With regard to this clone: This sample includes further DNA sequences coding for the same CDR3. V is TRBV7-9 and J is TRBJ2-2; no firm D call. This CDR3 has 12 amino acids. Germline values: CDR1 SEHNR, CDR2 FQNEAQ (reference sequence). V gave up 0 bases and J gave up 6 bases, with 2 bases separating them. Written as DNA, the CDR3 is TGTGCCAGCAGCTTAGCCGCCGGGGAGCTGTTTTTT. It translates to CASSLAAGELFF.

The chain couples TRBV9 to TRBJ2-3, with D perhaps assigned TRBD1 or TRBD2 (5 bases each). Germline CDR1 is SGDLS and CDR2 is YYNGEE. The CDR3 is 14 amino acids. V dropped 0 bases and J dropped 6 bases, with 11 bases sitting between them. CDR3 bases: TGTGCCAGCAGCGTAGACACCGGGGCGGATACGCAGTATTTT. This encodes CASSVDTGADTQYF.